A single sample is the source of the 24 T cell receptor beta chains below, sequenced in a study of tumor-infiltrating lymphocytes in primary liver carcinoma. Bulk tissue was left unsorted, and RNA and DNA were co-extracted from roughly 20-30 mg of it. From roughly 470 ng total RNA, TCR beta cDNA was generated with a primer in the constant region. Three nested multiplex PCR rounds, a slightly modified ARM-PCR, produced the libraries for TCR beta. Both of the initial two PCR rounds ran for approximately 10 cycles and employed TRBV1-TRBV30 forward primers alongside a C-beta reverse primer. TCRdb passed the multiplex PCR reads through MiXCR, listing each CDR3 protein once. The sample lists 35,000 to 40,000 distinct CDR3 sequences, approximately 82% occurring once. The sequencing input was tumor-adjacent normal liver tissue. Every receptor here comes from a man between 35 and 55 years old with primary liver carcinoma and hepatitis B virus infection.

Remarks on this clonotype: At one end the junction does not follow the germline gene, possibly because of a read error. This chain uses TRBV10-3 with TRBJ2-2, with TRBD2 matching over 7 bases. This CDR3 region has 11 residues. The germline V gene encodes CDR1 ENHRY and CDR2 SYGVKD. The CDR3 bases are TGTGACACCCGGGAGGCCGGGGAACTGTTTTTT. The encoded protein is CDTREAGELFF.

The rearrangement links TRBV29-1 to TRBJ1-1, with D possibly being TRBD1 (6 bases). The V gene lost 7 bases and the J gene lost 10 bases, with 19 bases spanning the gap. CDR3 length: 12 residues. Per the germline V gene, CDR1 is SQVTM and CDR2 is ANQGSEA. The CDR3 region is CSARPGTSVAFF. CDR3 nucleotide sequence: TGCAGCGCCCGTCCCGGGACAAGTGTAGCTTTCTTT. The full variable domain, with the rest looked up from reference TRBV29-1 and TRBJ1-1, is SAVISQKPSRDICQRGTSLTIQCQVDSQVTMMFWYRQQPGQSLTLIATANQGSEATYESGFVIDKFPISRPNLTFSTLTVSNMSPEDSSIYLCSARPGTSVAFFGQGTRLTVV.

The chain couples TRBV11-2 to TRBJ2-1; D is unresolved. Germline lookup yields CDR1 SGHAT and CDR2 FQNNGV. The CDR3 has 11 residues. CDR3 residues: CDGILYNEQFF. In DNA, the CDR3 is TGTGACGGCATCCTATACAATGAGCAGTTCTTC.

The CDR3 loop is CASSPDGGRDQPRHF. CDR3 bases: TGTGCCAGCAGCCCGGACGGGGGCCGTGATCAGCCTCGGCATTTT. The rearrangement links TRBV6-5 to TRBJ1-5; a weak D match, TRBD1 (6 bases). CDR3 size: 15 residues. Germline CDR1 is MNHEY and CDR2 is SVGAGI. V was pared by 6 bases and J by 15 bases, with 27 bases between.

The chain employs TRBV6-5 and TRBJ2-7; D gene uncertain. This CDR3 contains 17 residues. CDR1 is MNHEY, CDR2 SVGAGI, per germline. Trimming pared 5 bases from V and 3 bases from J, leaving 23 bases between. CDR3: CASSPNSSSKPIYEQYF. Here the CDR3 DNA reads TGTGCCAGCAGTCCCAATTCTTCGTCCAAGCCCATCTACGAGCAGTACTTC.

This clonotype has just a few counts. The conserved closing phenylalanine or tryptophan is absent in this CDR3, likely reflecting a read error. V usage is TRBV12-3 or TRBV12-4 and J usage is TRBJ1-6; D call uncertain. This CDR3 comprises 16 residues. The DNA of the CDR3 is TGCGCCAGCAGCGACTCCTCCGGGATATCGGATTCACCCCTCCACCTT. Protein sequence: CASSDSSGISDSPLHL.

V usage is TRBV5-5 and J usage is TRBJ2-1; weak D call: TRBD2 (5 bases). The CDR3 runs 16 residues. Deletions cut 9 bases from V and 3 bases from J, with 22 bases between. Germline-derived CDR1 and CDR2 are SGHKS and YYEKEE (reference sequence). The CDR3 protein is CATSLLTGSSYNEQFF. The CDR3, as DNA: TGTGCCACCAGTCTCCTTACGGGGTCAAGCTACAATGAGCAGTTCTTC.

With regard to this clonotype: Without the conserved terminal phenylalanine or tryptophan, this CDR3 likely stems from a read error. The genes are TRBV7-9 and TRBJ2-1; 14 bases are shared with TRBD2. CDR1 is SEHNR, CDR2 FQNEAQ, per germline (reference sequence). This CDR3 has 18 residues. The CDR3 nucleotides read TGTGCCATCAGCCCCGGGACTAGCGGGGGAAGCCCCTACAATGAGCAGTTCTTA. Translating gives CAISPGTSGGSPYNEQFL.

This chain links TRBV28 with TRBJ2-3; 7 bases line up with TRBD1. Germline trimming cut 2 bases from V and 5 bases from J; bases unmatched to any gene: 10. The germline CDR1 and CDR2 sequences are MDHEN and SYDVKM. This CDR3 is 16 amino acids long. This CDR3 is CASSLPPAQGIDTQYF. The DNA for the CDR3 is TGTGCCAGCAGTTTACCCCCTGCACAGGGGATAGATACGCAGTATTTT.

Note on this clonotype: It may be a read error: a sequence one base away is much more abundant. The chain carries TRBV28 and TRBJ2-1; 9 positions agree with TRBD2. Germline trimming cut 10 bases from V and 7 bases from J; bases unmatched to any gene: 8. Looked up from germline, CDR1 is MDHEN and CDR2 is SYDVKM. The CDR3 has 13 amino acids. The CDR3: CANSDSGRNEQFF. CDR3 sequence (DNA): TGTGCCAACTCGGATAGCGGGAGAAATGAGCAGTTCTTC.

Notes on this clonotype: Germline and junction disagree at one end, which may indicate a read error. The chain is built from TRBV29-1 and TRBJ2-3; 11 nucleotides align to TRBD2. Germline V lookup: CDR1 SQVTM, CDR2 ANQGSEA. The CDR3 contains 15 residues. CDR3 DNA sequence: TGCAGCGTGGGAACTAGCGGGAGCGGGGGAGATACGCAGTGTTTT. It yields the protein CSVGTSGSGGDTQCF.

Points on this clonotype: A read error may explain this, as a much larger clone is one base away. V and J are TRBV19 and TRBJ1-2, with D hard to call. CDR1 LNHDA and CDR2 SQIVND come from the germline V gene (reference sequence). The CDR3 loop spans 13 amino acids. Trimming left V 6 bases short and J 4 bases short, with 12 bases between. CDR3 DNA: TGTGCCAGTAGCCCGGTGCTCAGCTATGGCTACACCTTC. Protein product: CASSPVLSYGYTF.

V is TRBV6-2 or TRBV6-3 and J is TRBJ2-1; a possible D gene is TRBD2 (6 bases). The CDR3 has 14 amino acids. Germline V gives CDR1 MNHEY, CDR2 SVGEGT. V was clipped by 6 bases and J by 8 bases, with 17 bases between them. Here the CDR3 DNA reads TGTGCCAGCAGCTCCGACCAGACTAGACATGAGCAGTTCTTC. It translates to CASSSDQTRHEQFF.

Regarding this clonotype: One junction end disagrees with the germline gene, perhaps due to a read error. V is TRBV9 and J is TRBJ1-1; D is perhaps TRBD1 (5 bases). CDR1 and CDR2 from the germline V gene are SGDLS and YYNGEE. This CDR3 has 14 amino acids. The CDR3 reads CASSVSGMNTEAFF. The CDR3 DNA reads as TGTGCCAGCAGCGTCTCAGGGATGAACACTGAAGCCTTCTTT.

A word on this clonotype: This is likely a read error, given that the CDR3 carries no conserved phenylalanine or tryptophan at its end. The gene calls are TRBV6-1 and TRBJ2-2; TRBD1 matches 7 bases. The germline V gene has CDR1 MNHNS and CDR2 SASEGT. The CDR3 totals 14 residues. The CDR3 region has the DNA TGTGTCAGCAGTGCCACAGGGGACACCGGGGAGCTGTTTTTA. As protein: CVSSATGDTGELFL.

Concerning this clonotype itself: Germline and junction disagree at one end, which may indicate a read error. The rearrangement uses TRBV6-2 or TRBV6-3 and TRBJ1-2; no clear D gene. The CDR3 runs 10 residues. Germline CDR1 reads MNHEY; CDR2 reads SVGEGT. CDR3 sequence: CASTMDGFIF. CDR3 in DNA: TGTGCCAGCACCATGGATGGCTTCATCTTC.

The chain is built from TRBV6-4 and TRBJ2-3; D gene unclear. CDR3 length: 15 residues. Germline CDR1 MRHNA, CDR2 SNTAGT. V gave up 6 bases and J gave up 8 bases, with 21 bases separating them. CDR3 sequence: CASSLGGASKGTQYF. Here the CDR3 DNA reads TGTGCCAGCAGCCTCGGCGGAGCCTCCAAAGGTACGCAGTATTTT.

In this sample, this clonotype turned up a few times. The chain carries TRBV6-1 and TRBJ2-1; D is unclear. V was cut by 5 bases and J by 6 bases, with 17 bases left in between. The CDR3 covers 15 residues. The germline gives CDR1 MNHNS, CDR2 SASEGT. The DNA for the CDR3 is TGTGCCAGCAGTTTAAGGGCCAAGATGGGCAATGAGCAGTTCTTC. Translated: CASSLRAKMGNEQFF.

This clonotype was observed a single time. V and J are TRBV5-1 and TRBJ1-1; perhaps TRBD1 as D (5 bases). CDR3 size: 15 residues. From germline, CDR1 is SGHRS and CDR2 YFSETQ. Between the trimmed V and J ends, which lost 5 bases and 2 bases, there was a span of 16 bases. Here the CDR3 DNA reads TGCGCCAGCAGTCCACGGGGACGGAAAAACACTGAAGCTTTCTTT. Amino acid sequence: CASSPRGRKNTEAFF. The full variable domain, with the rest looked up from reference TRBV5-1 and TRBJ1-1, is KAGVTQTPRYLIKTRGQQVTLSCSPISGHRSVSWYQQTPGQGLQFLFEYFSETQRNKGNFPGRFSGRQFSNSRSEMNVSTLELGDSALYLCASSPRGRKNTEAFFGQGTRLTVV.

A remark on this clonotype: Its ends do not fully match the called genes, so a read error is possible. J is TRBJ2-2 and V is TRBV7-9, with D perhaps TRBD1 (5 bases). Germline V gene lookup returns CDR1 SEHNR and CDR2 FQNEAQ (reference sequence). The length of the CDR3 is 16 residues. CDR3 nucleotides: TGTGTCAGCAGCTTAGTTCTTCAGGGTTGGACAGGGGAGCTGTTTTTT. It translates to CVSSLVLQGWTGELFF.

About this clonotype itself: The conserved phenylalanine or tryptophan is not found at the CDR3 terminus, so this likely reflects a read error. The chain links TRBV6-1 to TRBJ2-2; D gene uncertain. The CDR3 loop spans 11 amino acids. Trimming took 8 bases from V and 9 from J, leaving 10 bases between them. Looked up from germline, CDR1 is MNHNS and CDR2 is SASEGT. The CDR3, as DNA: TGTGCCAGCCTCCTCGGGTGGGAGCTGTTTCTT. It is translated as CASLLGWELFL.

This clonotype was picked up a small number of times. Given a much more abundant clone one base away, this may be a read error. The CDR3 does not end in the conserved phenylalanine or tryptophan, so this is likely a read error. V usage is TRBV11-2 and J usage is TRBJ1-5; 9 bases map to TRBD1. The CDR3 consists of 15 residues. The J segment lost 7 bases and the V segment lost 5 bases, leaving 9 bases of the junction unmatched. Germline CDR1 and CDR2: SGHAT and FQNNGV. The CDR3 nucleotides read TGTGCCAGCAGCCCTGACAGGGGGTGCGAACAGCCCCAGCATTTA. The encoded protein is CASSPDRGCEQPQHL.

A word on this clonotype: A read error may produce the germline difference seen at one junction end. The rearrangement joins TRBV4-2 to TRBJ2-7; D gene uncertain. Germline V gene lookup returns CDR1 LGHNA and CDR2 YNFKEQ. The length of the CDR3 is 12 residues. As DNA, the CDR3 is TGTGCTAGCAGCCAAGATCTGAGCGAGCAGTACTTC. This codes for CASSQDLSEQYF.

The rearrangement joins TRBV6-1 to TRBJ2-7, with TRBD1 matching 8 bases. Germline values: CDR1 MNHNS, CDR2 SASEGT. The CDR3 loop spans 16 amino acids. The CDR3 DNA sequence: TGTCTCAGCAGTGAAGGATTCGGGGACAGGACCTACGAGCAGTACTTC. It translates to CLSSEGFGDRTYEQYF.